The entry that follows covers one T cell receptor beta chain sequence. This receptor's antigen is unknown. Base-call qualities are not available, and no considerably larger clone is one nucleotide away. This entry belongs to a study of blood T cell repertoires in COVID-19 (TCRdb year 2020). Turning to the overall study: The collaborator samples originated in the United States, Italy and Spain and spanned the acute and convalescent phases of COVID-19. A freely available public database, intended as a resource for researchers studying the immune response to SARS-CoV-2, is where the repertoires were released. Where HLA class I and class II types were available, the types were taken from metadata supplied by the sample provider, not from assay-based typing. Samples came from the ongoing ImmuneRACE study (first 160 participants) plus 1,254 subjects from 6 global collaborators. The material from the prospective study consisted of cDNA or gDNA derived from T cells, B-cell-depleted T cells, or PBMCs. The dataset comprised deeply sampled blood TCRbeta repertoires from subjects exposed to, actively infected with, or recovered from COVID-19. Sample metadata almost always included a de-identified subject ID, COVID-19 status, age in years and sex. Overall study results and their limits: The amount of clinical and demographic metadata varied by source and participant and was provided uncurated.

Whole blood was collected in K2EDTA tubes by collaborating institutions according to the institutions' own protocols. For TCRbeta analysis, collaborator samples were shipped as frozen whole blood, as isolated PBMCs, or as DNA extracted from either sample type. TCRbeta CDR3 regions were amplified from genomic DNA by means of the immunoSEQ Assay, a bias-controlled multiplex PCR. The published analysis was carried out like this. The number of nucleated cells in each sample was estimated by amplification of reference gene primers within the assay. To quantify the absolute abundance of each unique TCRbeta CDR3 rearrangement, sequence reads were collapsed and filtered. For each sample, productive Simpson clonality was calculated as the square root of Simpson's diversity index across productive rearrangements. TCRdb provides this immuneACCESS table in a form limited to in-frame rearrangements. Some clones are lacking; in checked studies, under half of them reflect an unresolved V gene, and why the rest are absent is not known. V and J calls and clone size follow that table, whereas D and trimming were derived from the DNA. The sample table shows roughly 99,000 clones, and about four fifths are seen once. 4.2% of the sample is in the top ten clones.

From its cysteine to its phenylalanine, the CDR3 spans 15 amino acids. The entry retains the CDR3 DNA only, 45 bases that are in frame from base 1. CDR1 and CDR2, per the germline V gene, are MNHEY and SVGAGI. Trimming leaves V shorter by 6 bases and J shorter by 5 bases, with the junction holding 7 bases beyond the gene matches. Sequenced material: peripheral blood. The chain was built from TRBV6-5 and TRBJ2-5; 12 nucleotides in the junction match TRBD2. The clonotype was recovered from a human donor in a cohort sampled during active COVID-19. The DNA sequence is as follows: TGTGCCAGCAGCTGGACTAGCGGGAATCGGGAGACCCAGTACTTC. Protein translation: CASSWTSGNRETQYF.